Below, 15 T cell receptor beta chains from the same sample are listed, as sequenced in a study of cytomegalovirus exposure and HLA in healthy donors. Primers for the PCR totalled 60 Vbeta and 13 Jbeta. This table comes from immunoSEQ multiplex PCR, and its TCRdb copy is limited to in-frame clones, with some not included. The table shows fewer than 90,000 clones, with around 78% occurring only once. Sequenced: PBMCs. These receptors all come from a male donor in good health and CMV-seropositive.

This sequence joins TRBV6-5 and TRBJ2-7; D is possibly TRBD1 (5 bases). The V end was cut by 1 base, the J end by 7 bases, with 11 bases between. The length of the CDR3 is 13 residues. Germline values: CDR1 MNHEY, CDR2 SVGAGI. In DNA form, the CDR3 reads TGTGCCAGCAGTTACTTTATCAGGGCAGAGCAGTACTTC. Its protein product is CASSYFIRAEQYF.

This chain uses TRBV5-4 with TRBJ2-2; D may be TRBD2 (5 bases). This CDR3 contains 15 residues. Per the germline V gene, CDR1 is SGHNT and CDR2 is YYREEE (reference sequence). Trimming left V 5 bases short and J 5 bases short, with 16 bases between. The DNA for the CDR3 is TGTGCCAGCAGTGTTGGGTCTCAGCGGACCGGGGAGCTGTTTTTT. It encodes CASSVGSQRTGELFF.

The chain couples TRBV10-3 to TRBJ1-5; D is perhaps TRBD1 (5 bases). This CDR3 is built from 13 residues. Germline V gives CDR1 ENHRY, CDR2 SYGVKD. Trimming removed 4 bases at V and 6 bases at J, with 10 bases between. The CDR3 loop is CAISGQGGQPQHF. The CDR3 coding sequence is TGTGCCATCAGTGGGCAGGGTGGTCAGCCCCAGCATTTT.

This clone occurred a few times. The rearrangement links TRBV30 to TRBJ2-1; 13 positions match TRBD2. This CDR3 region has 16 residues. The germline V gene has CDR1 GTSNPN and CDR2 SVGIG (reference sequence). Unmatched junction bases numbered 4, after V lost 1 base and J lost 4 bases. CDR3 residues: CAWSGRTSGGYNEQFF. CDR3 coding DNA: TGTGCCTGGAGTGGACGGACTAGCGGGGGTTACAATGAGCAGTTCTTC.

The chain uses TRBV6-6 and TRBJ2-2, with D hard to call. The CDR3 spans 10 residues. The V gene's germline CDR1 is MNHNY and CDR2 SVGAGI (reference sequence). V dropped 6 bases and J dropped 7 bases, with 3 bases sitting between them. The CDR3 region is CASSRGELFF. In DNA, the CDR3 is TGTGCCAGCAGCCGCGGGGAGCTGTTTTTT.

The CDR3 here is CASSLASSYNEQFF. The CDR3 DNA reads as TGTGCCAGTAGTCTAGCGAGCTCCTACAATGAGCAGTTCTTC. The chain recombines TRBV19 with TRBJ2-1; TRBD2 is a possible D gene (6 bases). The CDR3 spans 14 residues. Per the germline V gene, CDR1 is LNHDA and CDR2 is SQIVND (reference sequence). Trimming took off 5 bases at V and 0 bases at J, with 8 bases between the two ends. Based on the CDR3 plus reference TRBV19 and TRBJ2-1, the full variable domain is DGGITQSPKYLFRKEGQNVTLSCEQNLNHDAMYWYRQDPGQGLRLIYYSQIVNDFQKGDIAEGYSVSREKKESFPLTVTSAQKNPTAFYLCASSLASSYNEQFFGPGTRLTVL.

This clone was seen only a few times. The CDR3 sequence: CASSTSWFGGTEAFF. CDR3 bases: TGTGCCAGCAGCACCAGCTGGTTCGGAGGCACTGAAGCTTTCTTT. The chain couples TRBV9 to TRBJ1-1; no clear D. The CDR3 sequence is 15 residues long. From germline, CDR1 is SGDLS and CDR2 YYNGEE. The V end lost 4 bases, the J end lost 4 bases, and 17 bases lay between the germline ends.

The chain links TRBV27 to TRBJ2-7; no clear D. This CDR3 has 14 residues. Germline V gene lookup returns CDR1 MNHEY and CDR2 SMNVEV (reference sequence). Trimming stripped 3 bases from V and 0 bases from J, with 9 bases between. CDR3 sequence reads: CASSFERFSYEQYF. The CDR3 DNA reads as TGTGCCAGCAGTTTTGAACGGTTCTCCTACGAGCAGTACTTC.

This sequence joins TRBV28 and TRBJ2-1; D remains unclear. V lost 6 bases and J lost 0, with 15 bases in between. The CDR3 sequence is 16 residues long. Per germline, CDR1 MDHEN and CDR2 SYDVKM. CDR3 bases: TGTGCCAGCAGACCCCCCCTAGGATTCTCCTACAATGAGCAGTTCTTC. Its translation: CASRPPLGFSYNEQFF.

This clone was seen once. V and J are TRBV19 and TRBJ2-7; a possible D gene is TRBD2 (6 bases). The germline V and J ends were trimmed by 0 bases and 0 bases, with 12 bases remaining between them. Germline loops: CDR1 LNHDA, CDR2 SQIVND (reference sequence). The CDR3 is made up of 16 amino acids. CDR3 sequence: CASSIDSAGSSYEQYF. Here the CDR3 DNA reads TGTGCCAGTAGTATAGATAGCGCGGGAAGCTCCTACGAGCAGTACTTC.

This sequence joins TRBV5-4 and TRBJ1-2; tentative D call: TRBD1 (6 bases). This CDR3 is built from 12 residues. Germline V CDR1 and CDR2: SGHNT, YYREEE (reference sequence). The V end lost 7 bases, the J end lost 6 bases, and 13 bases lay between the germline ends. The CDR3 sequence: CASGYRADGYTF. The DNA for the CDR3 is TGTGCCAGCGGGTACAGGGCTGATGGCTACACCTTC.

Here the CDR3 DNA reads TGTGCCAGTAGTATTCAGGGTATTGAGACCCAGTACTTC. Translating it yields CASSIQGIETQYF. The chain recombines TRBV19 with TRBJ2-5; perhaps TRBD1 as D (5 bases). V lost 3 bases to trimming and J lost 5 bases, with 10 bases between them. This CDR3 is 13 amino acids long. The germline CDR1 and CDR2 sequences are LNHDA and SQIVND (reference sequence). The whole variable domain, remainder taken from reference TRBV19 and TRBJ2-5, is DGGITQSPKYLFRKEGQNVTLSCEQNLNHDAMYWYRQDPGQGLRLIYYSQIVNDFQKGDIAEGYSVSREKKESFPLTVTSAQKNPTAFYLCASSIQGIETQYFGPGTRLLVL.

The chain couples TRBV30 to TRBJ2-7, with TRBD1 identical over 8 bases. This CDR3 is built from 13 residues. V was pared by 2 bases and J by 7 bases, with 7 bases of the junction left unmatched. Germline assignment: CDR1 GTSNPN and CDR2 SVGIG (reference sequence). CDR3 residues: CAWSQGATEEQYF. The DNA for the CDR3 is TGTGCCTGGAGTCAGGGGGCGACTGAAGAGCAGTACTTC.

This chain connects TRBV2 to TRBJ2-7; no firm D call. CDR1 and CDR2 (germline): SNHLY, FYNNEI. The CDR3 contains 11 residues. Trimming shortened V by 4 bases and J by 5 bases, and 6 bases separated the two germline ends. The CDR3, as DNA: TGTGCCAGCAGTGTGGGCCACGAGCAGTACTTC. This gives the protein CASSVGHEQYF.

The CDR3 nucleotides read TGTGCCAGCAGCGTAGGGCTAGCGGGAGTCGCTGAGCAGTTCTTC. It encodes CASSVGLAGVAEQFF. The chain joins TRBV9 to TRBJ2-1, with 10 bases fitting TRBD2. J gave up 9 bases and V 0 bases, and 6 bases lay outside the gene matches. Germline V CDR1 and CDR2: SGDLS, YYNGEE. The CDR3 runs to 15 residues. The complete variable domain, with remaining parts taken from reference TRBV9 and TRBJ2-1, reads DSGVTQTPKHLITATGQRVTLRCSPRSGDLSVYWYQQSLDQGLQFLIQYYNGEERAKGNILERFSAQQFPDLHSELNLSSLELGDSALYFCASSVGLAGVAEQFFGPGTRLTVL.